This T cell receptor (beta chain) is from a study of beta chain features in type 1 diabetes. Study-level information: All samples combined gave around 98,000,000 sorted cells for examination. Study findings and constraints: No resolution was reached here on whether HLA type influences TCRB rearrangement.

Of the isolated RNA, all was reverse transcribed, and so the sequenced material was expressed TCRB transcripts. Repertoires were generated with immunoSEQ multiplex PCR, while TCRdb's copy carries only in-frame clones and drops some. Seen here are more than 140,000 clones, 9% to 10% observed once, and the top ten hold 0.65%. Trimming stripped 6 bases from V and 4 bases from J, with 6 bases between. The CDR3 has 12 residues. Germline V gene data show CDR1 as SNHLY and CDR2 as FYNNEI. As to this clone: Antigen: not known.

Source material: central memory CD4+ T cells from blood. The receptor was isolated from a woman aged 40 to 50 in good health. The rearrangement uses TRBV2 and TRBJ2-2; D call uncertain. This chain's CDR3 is CASSFSTGELFF. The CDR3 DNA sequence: TGTGCCAGCAGCTTCAGCACCGGGGAGCTGTTTTTT.